The 27 T cell receptor beta chains given below trace back to one sample, sequenced in a study of T cells in Graves' hyperthyroidism and ophthalmopathy. The CDR3 regions of TCR beta were amplified from RNA transcripts. A first-round RT-PCR of the TCR CDR3 used the HTBI primer set. One entry per CDR3 protein results from TCRdb running MiXCR on the multiplex PCR reads. This table holds hundreds of thousands of distinct CDR3 sequences, 35% found once. Material: blood. The receptors shown here come from a middle-aged woman with Graves' hyperthyroidism.

For the CDR3, the DNA is TGCAGCGTTGACGACGGGGCGCTGGGGCAAGAGACCCAGTACTTC. It yields the protein CSVDDGALGQETQYF. The J gene is TRBJ2-5, the V gene TRBV29-1; the D gene could be TRBD1 or TRBD2 (5 bases each). CDR1 SQVTM and CDR2 ANQGSEA come from the germline V gene. The length of the CDR3 is 15 residues. Trimming left V 3 bases short and J 2 bases short, with 16 bases between.

Many counts were recorded for this clonotype. CDR3 sequence: CASSQVWRQSIYEQYF. CDR3 coding DNA: TGCGCCAGCAGCCAAGTGTGGCGACAGTCCATCTACGAGCAGTACTTC. V is TRBV4-1 and J is TRBJ2-7; maybe TRBD1 (5 bases). Trimming shortened V by 1 base and J by 3 bases, and 16 bases separated the two germline ends. CDR3 length: 16 residues. Per the germline V gene, CDR1 is MGHRA and CDR2 is YSYEKL.

With respect to this clonotype: A clone one base away is much larger, so this may be a read error. This chain links TRBV29-1 with TRBJ1-2, with 11 bases identical to TRBD1. The CDR3 is 12 residues long. Germline loops: CDR1 SQVTM, CDR2 ANQGSEA. Germline trimming cut 1 base from V and 9 bases from J; bases unmatched to any gene: 1. The CDR3, as DNA: TGCAGCGTTGAAGGGGACAGGGGGAGCTACACCTTC. Amino acids: CSVEGDRGSYTF.

This clonotype has just a few counts. Relative to the germline gene, one junction end is altered; a read error may explain this. The CDR3 region has the DNA TGTGCCAGCAGCCGCGCCCCGTTGACAGTTCAGCCCCAGCATTTT. Translated, it gives CASSRAPLTVQPQHF. V gene TRBV5-1 combines with J gene TRBJ1-5, with D maybe TRBD1 (5 bases). Germline V gene sequence: CDR1 SGHRS, CDR2 YFSETQ. The CDR3 runs to 15 residues.

In its sample, this clonotype was seen many times. In DNA form, the CDR3 reads TGTGCCAGCAGCTTAGCGTTAAAGAACACTGAAGCTTTCTTT. Translation gives CASSLALKNTEAFF. This rearrangement joins TRBV7-2 to TRBJ1-1; no reliable D call. Germline loops: CDR1 SGHTA, CDR2 FQGNSA. Deletions cut 0 bases from V and 1 base from J, with 6 bases between. The CDR3 is 14 amino acids. Using reference TRBV7-2 and TRBJ1-1 for the parts outside the CDR3, the full variable domain is GAGVSQSPSNKVTEKGKDVELRCDPISGHTALYWYRQSLGQGLEFLIYFQGNSAPDKSGLPSDRFSAERTGGSVSTLTIQRTQQEDSAVYLCASSLALKNTEAFFGQGTRLTVV.

This clonotype was recorded a few times. The chain carries TRBV20-1 and TRBJ2-7; 16 bases agree with TRBD2. Trimming cost V 6 bases and J 4 bases; bases outside gene matches: 6. From germline, CDR1 is DFQATT and CDR2 SNEGSKA (reference sequence). The CDR3 consists of 15 residues. CDR3 sequence (DNA): TGCAGTGCCACCGGGACTAGCGGGAGGGGATACGAGCAGTACTTC. Translated, it gives CSATGTSGRGYEQYF.

The sample holds a few counts of this clonotype. This chain's CDR3 is CASSFRPAAGGPMGEQYF. DNA for the CDR3: TGTGCCAGCAGTTTCCGTCCAGCGGCGGGAGGGCCGATGGGGGAGCAGTACTTC. The genes are TRBV6-5 and TRBJ2-7; 9 nucleotides align to TRBD2. With V trimmed by 4 bases and J by 7 bases, 20 bases remained unmatched. CDR1 and CDR2 (germline): MNHEY, SVGAGI. This CDR3 has 18 residues.

J is TRBJ1-4 and V is TRBV7-9, with TRBD1 identical over 7 bases. This CDR3 has 14 amino acids. Trimming at V came to 5 bases and at J to 5 bases, leaving 5 bases not matched to a gene. Germline V gene data show CDR1 as SEHNR and CDR2 as FQNEAQ (reference sequence). In DNA form, the CDR3 reads TGTGCCAGCAGCAAAGGGGGCCAGAATGAAAAACTGTTTTTT. It specifies CASSKGGQNEKLFF.

The chain uses TRBV15 and TRBJ1-2; D unclear. CDR3 length: 14 amino acids. Germline V lookup: CDR1 LNHNV, CDR2 YYDKDF (reference sequence). Between the trimmed V and J ends, which lost 3 bases and 4 bases, there was a span of 12 bases. CDR3 region: CATSSQDTFYGYTF. CDR3 bases: TGTGCCACCAGCAGCCAAGACACCTTCTATGGCTACACCTTC.

The chain recombines TRBV2 with TRBJ2-3; possibly TRBD2 for D (5 bases). The germline gives CDR1 SNHLY, CDR2 FYNNEI. The germline V and J ends were trimmed by 4 bases and 2 bases, with 7 bases remaining between them. This CDR3 is 13 amino acids long. The CDR3 DNA reads as TGTGCCAGCAGTGGGACTTACACAGATACGCAGTATTTT. Residues: CASSGTYTDTQYF. Based on the CDR3 plus reference TRBV2 and TRBJ2-3, the full variable domain is EPEVTQTPSHQVTQMGQEVILRCVPISNHLYFYWYRQILGQKVEFLVSFYNNEISEKSEIFDDQFSVERPDGSNFTLKIRSTKLEDSAMYFCASSGTYTDTQYFGPGTRLTVL.

This clonotype appeared a few times. This chain connects TRBV6-5 to TRBJ1-5, with D hard to call. This CDR3 has 14 amino acids. The V gene's germline CDR1 is MNHEY and CDR2 SVGAGI. The V end lost 6 bases, the J end lost 4 bases, and 13 bases lay between the germline ends. CDR3: CASRQYSDNQPQHF. CDR3 bases: TGTGCCAGCAGGCAATACAGTGATAATCAGCCCCAGCATTTT.

The chain has TRBV2 and TRBJ2-6; TRBD1 matches at 12 bases. The length of the CDR3 is 19 residues. J was trimmed by 5 bases and V by 4 bases; bases with no gene match: 12. Germline-derived CDR1 and CDR2 are SNHLY and FYNNEI. The CDR3 region is CASSGTHGTGGAWANVLTF. The DNA for the CDR3 is TGTGCCAGCAGTGGGACCCACGGGACAGGGGGCGCTTGGGCCAACGTCCTGACTTTC. Supplemented by reference TRBV2 and TRBJ2-6, the full variable domain reads EPEVTQTPSHQVTQMGQEVILRCVPISNHLYFYWYRQILGQKVEFLVSFYNNEISEKSEIFDDQFSVERPDGSNFTLKIRSTKLEDSAMYFCASSGTHGTGGAWANVLTFGAGSRLTVL.

This clonotype was counted between two and nine times. The V gene is TRBV7-2, the J gene TRBJ1-4; 7 bases are shared with TRBD1. The V gene's germline CDR1 is SGHTA and CDR2 FQGNSA. The length of the CDR3 is 16 residues. V was clipped by 5 bases and J by 1 base; unmatched bases: 7. The CDR3 loop is CASSVGAGGTNEKLFF. CDR3 in DNA: TGTGCCAGCAGCGTGGGGGCAGGGGGAACTAATGAAAAACTGTTTTTT.

For the CDR3, the DNA is TGCGCCAGCAGACAGACCGCCGTAGATGGCTACACCTTC. It codes for CASRQTAVDGYTF. The V gene is TRBV5-1, the J gene TRBJ1-2; no reliable D call. CDR1 and CDR2 from the germline V gene are SGHRS and YFSETQ. The length of the CDR3 is 13 residues. V lost 5 bases to trimming and J lost 6 bases, with 14 bases between them.

This clonotype was found many times. V gene TRBV20-1 combines with J gene TRBJ1-1, with TRBD1 matching 7 bases. The ends lost 6 bases at V and 3 bases at J; junction bases unmatched: 1. CDR1 and CDR2 from the germline V gene are DFQATT and SNEGSKA (reference sequence). CDR3 length: 11 amino acids. The CDR3 spells CSARGYTEAFF. CDR3 nucleotide sequence: TGCAGTGCCAGGGGGTACACTGAAGCTTTCTTT.

This sequence joins TRBV7-2 and TRBJ1-2; TRBD1 agrees at 9 bases. This CDR3 spans 14 amino acids. CDR1 and CDR2 (germline): SGHTA, FQGNSA. V shed 5 bases, J shed 8 bases, and the junction held 9 bases outside the gene matches. DNA for the CDR3: TGTGCCAGCAGCGACCGGGACAGGGTGGGAGGCTACACCTTC. Its translation: CASSDRDRVGGYTF.

The rearrangement joins TRBV29-1 to TRBJ1-1; 8 bases line up with TRBD1. Germline loops: CDR1 SQVTM, CDR2 ANQGSEA. CDR3 size: 11 residues. The trim removed 4 bases at V and 9 bases at J, leaving 4 bases unmatched. CDR3 DNA: TGCAGCGTTGGGGGCAGGGGGCAAGCTTTCTTT. Its translation is CSVGGRGQAFF.

This chain uses TRBV12-3 or TRBV12-4 with TRBJ2-2, with D possibly being TRBD2 (5 bases). The CDR3 consists of 17 residues. Trimming shortened V by 8 bases and J by 1 base, and 20 bases separated the two germline ends. The CDR3 DNA reads as TGTGCCAGCGGAGGCTCGGGCCAGACCGAGAACACCGGGGAGCTGTTTTTT. This gives the protein CASGGSGQTENTGELFF.

The CDR3 DNA is TGTGCCAGCAGCTCACCCCGGGGAGGGAGACAAGAGACCCAGTACTTC. This encodes CASSSPRGGRQETQYF. This chain joins TRBV7-8 and TRBJ2-5; TRBD2 matches 7 bases. There are 16 residues in the CDR3. The V segment lost 4 bases and the J segment 2 bases; nucleotides outside the gene matches: 10. Germline lookup yields CDR1 SGHVS and CDR2 FQNEAQ.

The chain recombines TRBV9 with TRBJ2-7; weak D call: TRBD2 (5 bases). This CDR3 region has 15 residues. The V gene lost 3 bases and the J gene lost 3 bases, with 16 bases spanning the gap. The germline gives CDR1 SGDLS, CDR2 YYNGEE. The CDR3 region has the DNA TGTGCCAGCAGCGCCGCACGGGGAACCGGCTACGAGCAGTACTTC. This translates into CASSAARGTGYEQYF.

The chain employs TRBV7-8 and TRBJ2-5; 7 positions agree with TRBD2. Germline loops: CDR1 SGHVS, CDR2 FQNEAQ. J lost 2 bases, V lost 5 bases, and 5 bases had no gene match. The CDR3 is made up of 14 amino acids. This chain's CDR3 is CASSQRGLQETQYF. CDR3 nucleotides: TGTGCCAGCAGCCAGCGGGGACTTCAAGAGACCCAGTACTTC.

The chain couples TRBV5-8 to TRBJ1-1; D may be TRBD1 (5 bases). This CDR3 has 15 residues. Looked up from germline, CDR1 is SGHTS and CDR2 is YDEGEE. V lost 0 bases and J lost 3, with 12 bases in between. The CDR3: CASSLGRGEDTEAFF. Written as DNA, the CDR3 is TGTGCCAGCAGCTTGGGACGGGGGGAAGACACTGAAGCTTTCTTT.

This clonotype was detected many times. This rearrangement joins TRBV7-9 to TRBJ1-1; D not resolved. CDR3 length equals 14 residues. Germline V CDR1 and CDR2: SEHNR, FQNEAQ (reference sequence). The V end lost 3 bases, the J end lost 5 bases, and 13 bases lay between the germline ends. DNA for the CDR3: TGTGCCAGCAGCTTGGCCATAGAGTGGACTGAAGCTTTCTTT. This gives the protein CASSLAIEWTEAFF.

This clonotype was seen at least ten times. The chain combines TRBV6-5 with TRBJ1-2, with a possible D match to TRBD1 (6 bases). The CDR3 covers 14 residues. Trimming pared 2 bases from V and 2 bases from J, leaving 9 bases between. Germline CDR1 is MNHEY and CDR2 is SVGAGI. In DNA, the CDR3 is TGTGCCAGCAGTTACCGGAGGGGGAACTATGGCTACACCTTC. It specifies CASSYRRGNYGYTF.

This clonotype was counted many times. This sequence joins TRBV19 and TRBJ2-2, with D perhaps being TRBD1 or TRBD2 (5 bases each). The V gene lost 6 bases and the J gene lost 6 bases, with 14 bases spanning the gap. Per the germline V gene, CDR1 is LNHDA and CDR2 is SQIVND (reference sequence). The CDR3 sequence is 14 residues long. CDR3: CASRSGSRSGELFF. In DNA form, the CDR3 reads TGTGCCAGTAGGTCAGGGAGTCGGTCCGGGGAGCTGTTTTTT.

At least ten counts were recorded for this clonotype. This chain links TRBV15 with TRBJ2-7; no clear D. Trimming removed 0 bases from V and 3 bases from J, with 3 bases in between. CDR3 length: 12 residues. Per the germline V gene, CDR1 is LNHNV and CDR2 is YYDKDF (reference sequence). The CDR3 region is CATSREGYEQYF. As DNA, the CDR3 is TGTGCCACCAGCAGAGAGGGCTACGAGCAGTACTTC.

A few counts support this clonotype. The rearrangement links TRBV4-3 to TRBJ1-4; perhaps TRBD1 as D (5 bases). Trimming took 1 base from V and 7 from J, leaving 16 bases between them. The germline gives CDR1 LGHNA, CDR2 YSLEER. The CDR3 covers 16 residues. The CDR3 is CASSQGLRAGFEKLFF. The CDR3 DNA reads TGCGCCAGCAGCCAAGGGCTTAGGGCAGGGTTTGAAAAACTGTTTTTT.